Following are 20 T cell receptor beta chains from one sample sequenced in a study of vaccination and CD4 T cells after COVID-19. Treatment defined: approximately nine-day PBMC culture with coronavirus spike peptide pools or control peptides (ViraFEST assay). Their antigens are not known. The Oncomine TCR Beta short-read assay was applied to DNA of cultured CD4+ T cells. MiXCR, run by TCRdb on the PCR reads, gives a single entry per CDR3 protein. The table records around 20,000 distinct CDR3 sequences, less than 55% of them present only once. Specimen: CD4+ T cells from blood, cultured in vitro, collected after SARS-CoV-2 vaccination. The receptors derive from a human donor who had recovered from COVID-19.

In its sample, this clonotype was seen a few times. J is TRBJ2-2 and V is TRBV6-1; TRBD1 matches 9 bases. The junction had 9 bases not matched to a gene; V was cut back by 6 bases and J by 4 bases. The CDR3 extends over 16 amino acids. Germline V lookup: CDR1 MNHNS, CDR2 SASEGT. CDR3 sequence reads: CASRLPGTGPTGELFF. In DNA, the CDR3 is TGTGCCAGCAGGCTACCCGGGACAGGGCCCACCGGGGAGCTGTTTTTT.

The rearrangement uses TRBV19 and TRBJ1-5, with D unresolved. Trimming removed 5 bases from V and 4 bases from J, with 6 bases in between. The CDR3 has 12 amino acids. CDR1 and CDR2 (germline): LNHDA, SQIVND (reference sequence). The CDR3 DNA is TGTGCCAGTAGTTTTGGAAATCAGCCCCAGCATTTT. Translating it yields CASSFGNQPQHF.

The V call is TRBV6-5, the J call TRBJ1-2; 8 bases agree with TRBD1. The CDR3 length is 15 residues. After removal of 2 bases from V and 4 bases from J, the junction contained 6 bases not matched to a gene. The germline CDR1 and CDR2 sequences are MNHEY and SVGAGI. CDR3 in amino acids: CASSYGPGTGYGYTF. DNA for the CDR3: TGTGCCAGCAGTTACGGCCCCGGGACAGGCTATGGCTACACCTTC.

The chain links TRBV12-3 or TRBV12-4 to TRBJ2-7; tentatively, D is TRBD2 (5 bases). This CDR3 spans 13 amino acids. Trimming cost V 1 base and J 5 bases, with 9 bases left between them. CDR3 region: CASSLGPEDEQYF. In nucleotides, the CDR3 is TGTGCCAGCAGTTTAGGGCCGGAGGACGAGCAGTACTTC.

This sequence joins TRBV7-3 and TRBJ2-1, with no clear D. CDR1 and CDR2 from the germline V gene are SGHTA and FQGTGA. The CDR3 is made up of 13 amino acids. V shed 3 bases and J shed 7 bases, with 10 bases lying between them. The CDR3 region is CASSFNIGNEQFF. The CDR3 DNA reads as TGTGCCAGCAGCTTCAACATCGGGAATGAGCAGTTCTTC.

V is TRBV19 and J is TRBJ2-3; 7 bases align to TRBD2. CDR3 length equals 16 residues. Unmatched junction bases numbered 5, after V lost 1 base and J lost 1 base. Germline CDR1 LNHDA, CDR2 SQIVND (reference sequence). The CDR3 DNA reads as TGTGCCAGTAGTATAGGGGGGAGGGCACGCACAGATACGCAGTATTTT. Translating gives CASSIGGRARTDTQYF.

This rearrangement joins TRBV20-1 to TRBJ2-3, with TRBD2 matching over 9 bases. Germline lookup yields CDR1 DFQATT and CDR2 SNEGSKA (reference sequence). This CDR3 comprises 15 residues. V shed 3 bases, J shed 1 base, and the junction held 5 bases outside the gene matches. CDR3 DNA: TGCAGTGCTAGTTTGGCTAGCGGGGGCACAGATACGCAGTATTTT. Its translation is CSASLASGGTDTQYF.

The chain carries TRBV19 and TRBJ2-7; D uncertain. V shed 6 bases and J shed 4 bases, with 19 bases lying between them. The CDR3 is 15 amino acids. The V gene's germline CDR1 is LNHDA and CDR2 SQIVND (reference sequence). The CDR3 reads CASSQILDTTYEQYF. CDR3 in DNA: TGTGCCAGTAGCCAAATCTTAGACACGACGTACGAGCAGTACTTC.

The gene calls are TRBV7-7 and TRBJ2-5; tentatively, D is TRBD2 (6 bases). The ends were cut back, 5 bases at V and 2 bases at J, with 12 bases in the middle. The CDR3 is 14 residues long. Germline V gene lookup returns CDR1 SSHAT and CDR2 FNYEAQ (reference sequence). This CDR3 reads CASSEPGLQETQYF. The CDR3 nucleotides are TGTGCCAGCAGCGAACCGGGACTTCAAGAGACCCAGTACTTC.

The chain has TRBV10-3 and TRBJ2-1; TRBD2 aligns across 12 bases. Germline V gene sequence: CDR1 ENHRY, CDR2 SYGVKD. Trimming removed 5 bases from V and 2 bases from J; junction bases left unmatched: 1. The CDR3 has 15 amino acids. The CDR3 DNA reads TGTGCCATCAGTAGGACTAGCGGGGCCTACAATGAGCAGTTCTTC. Amino acid sequence: CAISRTSGAYNEQFF.

This clonotype was recorded a few times. The rearrangement uses TRBV7-9 and TRBJ2-7, with D possibly TRBD1 on 5 matching bases. This CDR3 contains 14 residues. V gave up 5 bases and J gave up 3 bases, with 14 bases separating them. The germline CDR1 and CDR2 sequences are SEHNR and FQNEAQ (reference sequence). The CDR3 DNA sequence: TGTGCCAGCAGCCCCGACAGCATTATCTACGAGCAGTACTTC. This codes for CASSPDSIIYEQYF.

The count of this clonotype is one. The chain carries TRBV28 and TRBJ1-1, with D uncertain. The CDR3 spans 13 residues. Germline assignment: CDR1 MDHEN and CDR2 SYDVKM. V lost 1 base and J 6 bases, leaving 9 bases between the germline ends. The CDR3 protein is CASSLSGAAEAFF. As DNA, the CDR3 is TGTGCCAGCAGTTTATCGGGAGCAGCTGAAGCTTTCTTT.

By share of the sample, this clonotype is medium-sized. J is TRBJ1-1 and V is TRBV19; D gene ambiguous. CDR1 LNHDA and CDR2 SQIVND come from the germline V gene (reference sequence). V was shortened by 2 bases and J by 1 base, with 14 bases between the two germline ends. The CDR3 length is 16 residues. The CDR3 DNA reads as TGTGCCAGTAGTATATCGAGCCGGCGGCGGAACACTGAAGCTTTCTTT. It translates to CASSISSRRRNTEAFF.

CDR3 DNA: TGTGCCAGCAGTTACGGGGGGCCAGGCTCTGGGGCCAACGTCCTGACTTTC. Its translation is CASSYGGPGSGANVLTF. V gene TRBV6-2 or TRBV6-3 combines with J gene TRBJ2-6, with D perhaps matching TRBD1 or TRBD2 (6 bases each). V was cut by 2 bases and J by 0 bases, with 11 bases left in between. This CDR3 comprises 17 residues. Germline assignment: CDR1 MNHEY and CDR2 SVGEGT.

This clonotype appeared a single time. The chain employs TRBV10-3 and TRBJ1-6; 9 positions match TRBD1. Germline CDR1 is ENHRY and CDR2 is SYGVKD. The CDR3 runs 14 residues. V trimming: 4 bases; J trimming: 10 bases; junction bases outside the gene matches: 5. The CDR3 region has the DNA TGTGCCATCAGTGGGACAGGGGCTAGCTCACCCCTCCACTTT. It is translated as CAISGTGASSPLHF.

Here the CDR3 DNA reads TGTGCCAGTAGTCCGAGGACTCACAGCTCCTACGAGCAGTACTTC. It is translated as CASSPRTHSSYEQYF. The chain carries TRBV19 and TRBJ2-7; TRBD2 is a possible D gene (5 bases). Trimming removed 5 bases from V and 0 bases from J, with 14 bases in between. The CDR3 has 15 amino acids. Germline-derived CDR1 and CDR2 are LNHDA and SQIVND (reference sequence).

This clonotype was detected a few times. The rearrangement uses TRBV4-2 and TRBJ1-6; the match to TRBD1 covers 8 bases. The trim removed 0 bases at V and 7 bases at J, leaving 5 bases unmatched. Germline V gives CDR1 LGHNA, CDR2 YNFKEQ. The CDR3 contains 16 residues. This CDR3 is CASSQDVNRGNSPLHF. CDR3 nucleotide sequence: TGTGCCAGCAGCCAAGATGTAAACAGGGGGAATTCACCCCTCCACTTT.

The chain joins TRBV4-1 to TRBJ1-1, with 7 positions matching TRBD1. Germline V CDR1 and CDR2: MGHRA, YSYEKL. With 2 bases clipped from V and 9 bases from J, the junction kept 6 bases outside the gene matches. This CDR3 is built from 13 residues. CDR3 sequence: CASSQPGTDKAFF. CDR3 nucleotide sequence: TGCGCCAGCAGCCAACCGGGGACAGATAAAGCTTTCTTT.

In its sample, this clonotype was seen a few times. This rearrangement joins TRBV15 to TRBJ2-7; D is undetermined. Per the germline V gene, CDR1 is LNHNV and CDR2 is YYDKDF (reference sequence). CDR3 length equals 13 residues. The V and J ends lost 0 bases and 3 bases respectively, with 6 bases between them. The CDR3 region has the DNA TGTGCCACCAGCAGAGAAAGGCGCTACGAGCAGTACTTC. Amino acids: CATSRERRYEQYF.

The chain has TRBV7-3 and TRBJ2-5; 11 positions match TRBD1. This CDR3 contains 15 residues. V shed 5 bases, J shed 4 bases, and the junction held 6 bases outside the gene matches. CDR1 and CDR2 (germline): SGHTA, FQGTGA. CDR3 residues: CASSADRGQGETQYF. CDR3 DNA: TGTGCCAGCAGCGCGGACAGGGGGCAGGGAGAGACCCAGTACTTC.